One sample yielded the 10 T cell receptor beta chains listed below, sequenced in a study of blood T cell repertoires in COVID-19. Produced via immunoSEQ multiplex PCR; TCRdb's table is partial and in-frame only. In the table there are 170,000 or so clones, more than 70% of which are singletons. Sequencing was performed on peripheral blood. The receptor source for this set is a man aged 18 to 29 with active or convalescent COVID-19.

There are a few counts of this clone. The V call is TRBV9, the J call TRBJ2-3; 8 bases map to TRBD2. V lost 2 bases to trimming and J lost 4 bases; unmatched junction nucleotides: 6. The CDR3 runs to 15 residues. Germline V gene sequence: CDR1 SGDLS, CDR2 YYNGEE. CDR3 residues: CASSVSGSTSDTQYF. The DNA of the CDR3 is TGTGCCAGCAGCGTCAGCGGGAGTACATCAGATACGCAGTATTTT. The full variable domain, completed using reference TRBV9 and TRBJ2-3, is DSGVTQTPKHLITATGQRVTLRCSPRSGDLSVYWYQQSLDQGLQFLIQYYNGEERAKGNILERFSAQQFPDLHSELNLSSLELGDSALYFCASSVSGSTSDTQYFGPGTRLTVL.

The chain recombines TRBV4-3 with TRBJ1-5, with unresolved D. Germline V lookup: CDR1 LGHNA, CDR2 YSLEER. V lost 0 bases and J 4 bases, leaving 10 bases between the germline ends. The CDR3 runs 15 residues. In DNA form, the CDR3 reads TGCGCCAGCAGCCAAGATCGTCGTCAGAATCAGCCCCAGCATTTT. Translated, it gives CASSQDRRQNQPQHF.

The gene calls are TRBV5-1 and TRBJ2-5; 13 bases map to TRBD2. The CDR3 has 16 amino acids. V was pared by 4 bases and J by 5 bases, with 8 bases of the junction left unmatched. Per the germline V gene, CDR1 is SGHRS and CDR2 is YFSETQ. The CDR3 region is CASSVMTSGGQETQYF. The CDR3 bases are TGCGCCAGCAGCGTCATGACTAGCGGGGGGCAGGAGACCCAGTACTTC.

This clone has just a few counts. The J gene is TRBJ1-5, the V gene TRBV4-1; a possible D gene is TRBD1 (6 bases). The germline gives CDR1 MGHRA, CDR2 YSYEKL. The CDR3 runs to 14 residues. With 3 bases removed from V and 5 bases from J, the gap between germline ends came to 11 bases. The CDR3 bases are TGCGCCAGCAGCCAGCAGGGGTTCGATCAGCCCCAGCATTTT. It specifies CASSQQGFDQPQHF.

The chain uses TRBV6-5 and TRBJ1-1; TRBD1 might be the D (6 bases). This CDR3 region has 14 residues. Germline values: CDR1 MNHEY, CDR2 SVGAGI. V was cut by 4 bases and J by 5 bases, with 14 bases left in between. CDR3 residues: CASSFAGRGTEAFF. The DNA for the CDR3 is TGTGCCAGCAGTTTCGCCGGAAGGGGGACTGAAGCTTTCTTT.

V gene TRBV6-6 combines with J gene TRBJ2-3; D gene uncertain. Germline V lookup: CDR1 MNHNY, CDR2 SVGAGI (reference sequence). V lost 4 bases to trimming and J lost 10 bases, with 15 bases between them. This CDR3 spans 13 amino acids. The CDR3 coding sequence is TGTGCCAGCAGTTCCTTCTTAGGAGAAGCGCAGTATTTT. Protein sequence: CASSSFLGEAQYF.

The chain carries TRBV4-2 and TRBJ2-3; D perhaps matches TRBD1 (5 bases). This CDR3 is built from 14 residues. V lost 1 base to trimming and J lost 4 bases, with 9 bases between them. In germline, CDR1 is LGHNA, CDR2 YNFKEQ. The CDR3, as DNA: TGTGCCAGCAGCCAAGGACAGTTCGCAGATACGCAGTATTTT. Amino acid sequence: CASSQGQFADTQYF.

The J gene is TRBJ2-5, the V gene TRBV18, with D uncertain. The DNA end is more similar to TRBJ2-4, so the J call may be wrong. The CDR3 is 12 amino acids. CDR1 and CDR2 from the germline V gene are KGHSH and LQKENI. CDR3 nucleotide sequence: TGTGCCAGCTCACCATCTAAGGACATTCAGTACTTC. It translates to CASSPSKDIQYF.

This chain links TRBV9 with TRBJ1-5, with D tentatively TRBD1 (6 bases). The CDR3 runs to 15 residues. Germline CDR1 SGDLS, CDR2 YYNGEE. Trimming cost V 4 bases and J 7 bases, with 18 bases left between them. DNA of the CDR3: TGTGCCAGCAGCACAACCGGGGACACTCAACAGCCCCAGCATTTT. Translating it yields CASSTTGDTQQPQHF.

This sequence joins TRBV6-6 and TRBJ2-7; D is possibly TRBD2 (5 bases). Germline assignment: CDR1 MNHNY and CDR2 SVGAGI (reference sequence). The CDR3 is 15 amino acids. Between the trimmed V and J ends, which lost 6 bases and 4 bases, there was a span of 19 bases. The DNA of the CDR3 is TGTGCCAGCAGAATTGGGTTCGGGGAAGGGTACGAGCAGTACTTC. Encoded protein: CASRIGFGEGYEQYF.